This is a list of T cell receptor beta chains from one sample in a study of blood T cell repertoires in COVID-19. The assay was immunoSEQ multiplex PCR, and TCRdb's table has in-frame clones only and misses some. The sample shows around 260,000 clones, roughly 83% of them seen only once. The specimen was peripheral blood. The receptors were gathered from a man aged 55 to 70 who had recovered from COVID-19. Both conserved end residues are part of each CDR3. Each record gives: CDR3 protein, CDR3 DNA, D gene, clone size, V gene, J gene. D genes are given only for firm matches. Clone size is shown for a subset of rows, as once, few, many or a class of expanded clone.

CASSFYGVYNSPLHF	TGTGCCAGCAGTTTTTACGGGGTCTATAATTCACCCCTCCACTTT	NA	few	TRBV6-5	TRBJ1-6
CASSSQRQASSYEQYF	TGTGCCAGCAGCTCCCAAAGACAGGCCAGCTCCTACGAGCAGTACTTC	NA	NA	TRBV7-9	TRBJ2-7
CASSLSFPGLGNTIYF	TGTGCCAGCAGTTTATCGTTTCCAGGGCTCGGAAACACCATATATTTT	NA	NA	TRBV27	TRBJ1-3
CASSLSTGPVGNEQFF	TGTGCCAGCAGTTTATCGACAGGCCCAGTTGGGAATGAGCAGTTCTTC	NA	few	TRBV28	TRBJ2-1
CATSDFTLETQYF	TGTGCCACCAGTGATTTCACTCTAGAGACCCAGTACTTC	NA	NA	TRBV24-1	TRBJ2-5
CASSFNSQGETQYF	TGCGCCAGCAGCTTCAACAGCCAGGGAGAGACCCAGTACTTC	NA	once	TRBV5-1	TRBJ2-5
CASSQGTGGYEQYF	TGTGCCAGCAGCCAAGGGACAGGGGGCTACGAGCAGTACTTC	TRBD1	NA	TRBV14	TRBJ2-7
CASSPSGKVQYF	TGCGCCAGCAGCCCAAGCGGGAAGGTGCAGTATTTT	TRBD2	NA	TRBV5-1	TRBJ2-3
CASSEVRGSNQPQHF	TGTGCCAGCAGTGAAGTTAGAGGTAGCAATCAGCCCCAGCATTTT	NA	NA	TRBV2	TRBJ1-5
CASTKGTSGNNEQFF	TGTGCCAGTACCAAGGGGACTAGCGGGAACAATGAGCAGTTCTTC	TRBD2	once	TRBV19	TRBJ2-1
CASSHPLREREQYF	TGTGCCAGCAGCCATCCATTGCGGGAACGCGAGCAGTACTTC	NA	NA	TRBV7-9	TRBJ2-7
CASSQVVGQGTDTLYF	NA	NA	NA	TRBV4-2	TRBJ2-3
CAWSARTGLLNYGYTF	TGTGCCTGGAGTGCCCGGACAGGGTTGTTGAACTATGGCTACACCTTC	TRBD1	NA	TRBV30	TRBJ1-2
CASSQGTAAGDEQYF	TGTGCCAGCAGCCAGGGGACGGCGGCGGGGGACGAGCAGTACTTC	NA	NA	TRBV11-2	TRBJ2-7
CASSSSGGAGETQYF	TGTGCCAGCTCCTCTAGCGGGGGGGCTGGGGAGACCCAGTACTTC	TRBD2	NA	TRBV13	TRBJ2-5
CASSLERGADRETQYF	TGTGCCAGCAGCTTAGAGCGGGGGGCCGACCGGGAGACCCAGTACTTC	TRBD2	NA	TRBV7-2	TRBJ2-5
CASSSRTSGGETQYF	TGTGCCAGCAGCTCGAGGACTAGCGGGGGGGAGACCCAGTACTTC	TRBD2	NA	TRBV7-2	TRBJ2-5
CASRALAREQFF	TGTGCCAGCAGGGCCCTTGCACGTGAGCAGTTCTTC	NA	NA	TRBV7-2	TRBJ2-1
CASSEQRDKNIQYF	TGTGCCAGCAGTGAACAGCGGGACAAAAACATTCAGTACTTC	TRBD2	NA	TRBV6-1	TRBJ2-4
CASSQGLYYGYTF	TGTGCCAGCAGCCAAGGTCTCTACTATGGCTACACCTTC	NA	NA	TRBV14	TRBJ1-2
CAISATVSNQPQHF	TGTGCCATCAGTGCGACAGTGAGCAATCAGCCCCAGCATTTT	NA	few	TRBV10-3	TRBJ1-5
CASSFAGQGTGELFF	TGTGCCAGTAGTTTTGCGGGACAGGGCACCGGGGAGCTGTTTTTT	TRBD1	few	TRBV19	TRBJ2-2
CASSGRGAGLGETQYF	TGTGCCAGCAGTGGAAGGGGAGCGGGGTTAGGAGAGACCCAGTACTTC	TRBD2	NA	TRBV2	TRBJ2-5
CAWGAANYGYTF	TGTGCCTGGGGGGCAGCTAACTATGGCTACACCTTC	NA	few	TRBV30	TRBJ1-2
CASSKTPGQGYEQYF	TGTGCCAGCAGCAAGACTCCGGGACAGGGTTACGAGCAGTACTTC	TRBD1	NA	TRBV9	TRBJ2-7
CASSQTRQARGQYF	TGCGCCAGCAGCCAAACCAGGCAGGCCCGGGGGCAGTACTTC	NA	NA	TRBV4-1	TRBJ2-7
CASSTRTGESEQYF	TGTGCCAGTAGTACCCGGACAGGGGAAAGCGAGCAGTACTTC	TRBD1	NA	TRBV19	TRBJ2-7
CASSYLGTGSGNTIYF	TGTGCCAGCAGTTACTTAGGAACAGGCTCTGGAAACACCATATATTTT	NA	NA	TRBV6-5	TRBJ1-3
CASSLARGGFTEAFF	TGTGCCAGCAGCTTAGCGCGTGGAGGGTTCACTGAAGCTTTCTTT	NA	NA	TRBV7-2	TRBJ1-1
CASSLSGTTSYEQYF	TGTGCCAGCAGTTTATCCGGGACAACCTCCTACGAGCAGTACTTC	NA	once	TRBV28	TRBJ2-7
CASSLNRDRGLWNEQYF	TGCGCCAGCAGCTTGAACCGGGACAGGGGGCTCTGGAACGAGCAGTACTTC	TRBD1	NA	TRBV5-1	TRBJ2-7
CASRLDRGKNNEQFF	TGTGCCAGCAGACTAGACAGGGGGAAGAACAATGAGCAGTTCTTC	TRBD1	NA	TRBV6-5	TRBJ2-1
CASSTQGVGLQETQYF	TGTGCCAGCAGTACACAGGGAGTTGGGCTCCAAGAGACCCAGTACTTC	NA	NA	TRBV2	TRBJ2-5
CASSLELAGGFNEQFF	TGCGCCAGCAGCTTGGAGCTAGCGGGGGGCTTCAATGAGCAGTTCTTC	TRBD2	NA	TRBV5-1	TRBJ2-1
CAWSAQTSGLAKNIQYF	TGTGCCTGGAGTGCCCAGACTAGCGGATTAGCCAAAAACATTCAGTACTTC	TRBD2	NA	TRBV30	TRBJ2-4
CASSLVVQSRDSSSPLHF	TGTGCCAGCAGCTTAGTCGTTCAATCCCGGGACAGCTCTTCACCCCTCCACTTT	TRBD1	NA	TRBV7-2	TRBJ1-6
CASSSVYSEKQYF	TGTGCCAGCAGCTCGGTTTACTCGGAGAAGCAGTACTTC	NA	NA	TRBV3-1/TRBV3-2	TRBJ2-7
CASDRGGTQYF	TGTGCCAGCGACCGTGGCGGGACCCAGTACTTC	NA	NA	TRBV4-2	TRBJ2-5
CASTPNRGEEQYF	TGTGCCAGTACCCCGAACCGGGGGGAAGAGCAGTACTTC	TRBD2	NA	TRBV19	TRBJ2-7
CASRTGGYNSPLHF	TGTGCCAGCCGAACAGGGGGTTATAATTCACCCCTCCACTTT	NA	NA	TRBV21-1	TRBJ1-6
CASSLAGVETQYF	TGCGCCAGCAGCTTGGCCGGGGTAGAGACCCAGTACTTC	NA	NA	TRBV5-1	TRBJ2-5
CASSPTSGGGNTGELFF	TGCGCCAGCAGCCCCACTAGCGGCGGAGGGAACACCGGGGAGCTGTTTTTT	TRBD2	NA	TRBV5-1	TRBJ2-2
CASSVGSGIQNSNQPQHF	TGTGCCAGCAGTGTGGGATCAGGGATTCAAAATAGCAATCAGCCCCAGCATTTT	NA	NA	TRBV6-1	TRBJ1-5
CASSELAGQGAGEQYF	TGTGCCAGCAGTGAACTAGCGGGTCAGGGCGCGGGTGAGCAGTACTTC	TRBD2	many	TRBV6-4	TRBJ2-7
CASSPGTGLNQPQHF	TGCGCCAGCAGCCCAGGGACAGGCCTCAATCAGCCCCAGCATTTT	TRBD1	once	TRBV5-1	TRBJ1-5
CASRSLQSSGNTIYF	TGTGCCAGCAGAAGCCTGCAAAGCTCTGGAAACACCATATATTTT	NA	NA	TRBV6-5	TRBJ1-3
CASQLRQGQGEQYF	TGCGCCAGCCAGTTAAGGCAGGGCCAGGGGGAGCAGTACTTC	NA	NA	TRBV5-1	TRBJ2-7
CASSPPLGLAGDYEQYF	TGTGCCAGCTCACCACCGCTTGGGCTAGCGGGGGACTACGAGCAGTACTTC	TRBD2	NA	TRBV18	TRBJ2-7
CASSLDISGGYEQYF	TGTGCCAGCAGCTTAGATATTAGCGGGGGGTACGAGCAGTACTTC	TRBD2	NA	TRBV7-2	TRBJ2-7
CSAISGGTYEQYF	TGCAGCGCCATAAGCGGGGGGACCTACGAGCAGTACTTC	TRBD2	NA	TRBV29-1	TRBJ2-7
CASSARDRAATEAFF	TGTGCCAGCAGCGCGAGGGACAGGGCAGCTACTGAAGCTTTCTTT	TRBD1	NA	TRBV7-9	TRBJ1-1
CASSPLGGSNEQFF	TGTGCCAGTAGCCCCCTAGGGGGATCCAATGAGCAGTTCTTC	NA	NA	TRBV19	TRBJ2-1